A single sample is the source of the 8 T cell receptor beta chains below, sequenced in a study of vaccination and CD4 T cells after COVID-19. TCRdb re-called the PCR reads through MiXCR, storing one row per CDR3 protein. The sample contains around 15,000 distinct CDR3 sequences, approximately 66% of which appear only once. Sequencing used CD4+ T cells from blood, obtained after SARS-CoV-2 vaccination. Receptor source: a human donor who had recovered from COVID-19.

V is TRBV12-3 or TRBV12-4 and J is TRBJ2-1; 8 bases agree with TRBD1. This CDR3 comprises 15 residues. After removal of 0 bases from V and 5 bases from J, the junction contained 3 bases not matched to a gene. The CDR3 is CASSLAGTGHNEQFF. The CDR3 DNA reads TGTGCCAGCAGTTTAGCGGGGACAGGTCACAATGAGCAGTTCTTC.

The rearrangement uses TRBV20-1 and TRBJ2-7, with 11 bases that match TRBD2. The J call is in doubt because the DNA end fits TRBJ2-5 better. Germline V lookup: CDR1 DFQATT, CDR2 SNEGSKA (reference sequence). The CDR3 spans 13 residues. The CDR3 reads CSARLAGGETQYF. The CDR3 DNA reads TGCAGTGCTAGGCTAGCGGGAGGTGAGACCCAGTACTTC.

Only a few counts were recorded for this clonotype. The chain recombines TRBV10-1 with TRBJ2-2; D call uncertain. Germline V gene lookup returns CDR1 WNHNN and CDR2 SYGVQD (reference sequence). V shed 0 bases and J shed 5 bases, with 4 bases lying between them. CDR3 length equals 13 residues. The CDR3 loop is CASSESGTGELFF. Written as DNA, the CDR3 is TGCGCCAGCAGTGAGTCTGGGACCGGGGAGCTGTTTTTT.

The table lists this clonotype with a few counts. The V and J genes are TRBV19 and TRBJ2-3, with D possibly being TRBD1 (6 bases). Looked up from germline, CDR1 is LNHDA and CDR2 is SQIVND (reference sequence). Trimming took off 7 bases at V and 11 bases at J, with 31 bases between the two ends. This CDR3 spans 17 amino acids. The CDR3 protein is CASKANIPGTKTSLQYF. CDR3 sequence (DNA): TGTGCCAGTAAAGCCAATATACCCGGGACAAAAACCTCCCTGCAGTATTTT.

The chain combines TRBV5-4 with TRBJ1-2, with 9 bases matching TRBD1. CDR1 SGHNT and CDR2 YYREEE come from the germline V gene (reference sequence). The CDR3 length is 16 residues. Trimming removed 2 bases from V and 4 bases from J; junction bases left unmatched: 9. CDR3 loop: CASSFDPTGGGYGYTF. The CDR3 nucleotides are TGTGCCAGCAGCTTTGATCCGACAGGGGGTGGCTATGGCTACACCTTC. Complete variable domain (other parts from reference TRBV5-4 and TRBJ1-2): ETGVTQSPTHLIKTRGQQVTLRCSSQSGHNTVSWYQQALGQGPQFIFQYYREEENGRGNFPPRFSGLQFPNYSSELNVNALELDDSALYLCASSFDPTGGGYGYTFGSGTRLTVV.

The chain joins TRBV20-1 to TRBJ2-5; no reliable D call. CDR1 and CDR2 (germline): DFQATT, SNEGSKA (reference sequence). The CDR3 sequence is 12 residues long. Trimming took off 1 base at V and 3 bases at J, with 6 bases between the two ends. The CDR3: CSARGREETQYF. As DNA, the CDR3 is TGCAGTGCTAGAGGCAGAGAAGAGACCCAGTACTTC.

The chain is built from TRBV28 and TRBJ1-1; 10 bases align to TRBD1. Germline-derived CDR1 and CDR2 are MDHEN and SYDVKM. The ends lost 5 bases at V and 3 bases at J; junction bases unmatched: 6. The CDR3 sequence is 15 residues long. CDR3 region: CASSATGGAHTEAFF. The DNA of the CDR3 is TGTGCCAGCAGTGCGACAGGGGGCGCTCACACTGAAGCTTTCTTT.

V is TRBV24-1 and J is TRBJ2-3; TRBD2 matches at 8 bases. Per germline, CDR1 KGHDR and CDR2 SFDVKD. Trimming cost V 3 bases and J 5 bases; bases outside gene matches: 6. The CDR3 extends over 15 amino acids. CDR3: CATSDIAGMGDTQYF. As DNA, the CDR3 is TGTGCCACCAGTGATATAGCGGGAATGGGAGATACGCAGTATTTT.